This T cell receptor (beta chain) is from a study of blood T cell repertoires in COVID-19. Study context: COVID-19 samples collected from the United States, Italy and Spain covered acute and convalescent phases.

The V end was cut by 2 bases, the J end by 4 bases, with 8 bases between. This CDR3 spans 13 amino acids. Germline V lookup: CDR1 KGHSH, CDR2 LQKENI. Original methodology: Estimation of nucleated cell counts relied on the amplification of reference gene primers. Using immunoSEQ multiplex PCR, the repertoire was profiled, and TCRdb retains in-frame clones only, with some absent. Clone size and the V and J calls come from that table; the DNA yielded D and trimming. Altogether approximately 100,000 clones are present, nearly 85% being singletons, with the ten largest covering under 7%. Sequenced: peripheral blood. J is TRBJ1-2 and V is TRBV18; weak D call: TRBD1 (6 bases). The receptor comes from a woman aged 50 to 60 with acute or convalescent COVID-19. CDR3 DNA sequence: TGTGCCAGCTCACCAGACAGGATCTATGGCTACACCTTC. Protein sequence: CASSPDRIYGYTF. Combining the CDR3 with reference TRBV18 and TRBJ1-2 gives the whole variable domain NAGVMQNPRHLVRRRGQEARLRCSPMKGHSHVYWYRQLPEEGLKFMVYLQKENIIDESGMPKERFSAEFPKEGPSILRIQQVVRGDSAAYFCASSPDRIYGYTFGSGTRLTVV.